The TCR beta chain under discussion was sequenced for a study of blood T cells in healthy people across ages. The study's findings and limits: It was held that diversity estimates obtained from one million T cells represented underestimates. Both naive CD4+ cell counts and diversity were greater in long-lived donors than in aged donors.

Sample-barcoded 5' priming and a J-beta primer mix drove a second PCR of roughly 7 to 11 cycles. TCRdb recomputed calls from the 5' RACE reads with MiXCR, one row per CDR3 protein. The table includes about 970,000 distinct CDR3 sequences, just over 50% detected once. Approximately 9 milliliters of peripheral blood were drawn from each donor into EDTA-treated tubes. This clonotype was picked up a small number of times. Its target is not known. The germline CDR1 and CDR2 sequences are MGHDK and SYGVNS. The CDR3 sequence is 15 residues long. V was shortened by 2 bases and J by 2 bases, with 11 bases between the two germline ends.

Sequenced material: blood. The sequence came from a woman aged 55-75 years in good health. This rearrangement joins TRBV25-1 to TRBJ2-3; no definite D call. The CDR3 loop reads CASSEDRSTTDTQYF. In DNA form, the CDR3 reads TGTGCCAGCAGTGAAGATCGGAGTACCACAGATACGCAGTATTTT.